Below are 18 T cell receptor beta chains sequenced from a single sample in a study of blood T cell repertoires in COVID-19. This table comes from immunoSEQ multiplex PCR, and its TCRdb copy is limited to in-frame clones, with some not included. The repertoire holds under 50,000 clones, with 75% to 80% as singletons. Sequencing was performed on peripheral blood. The receptor set was obtained from a human donor with active or convalescent COVID-19. The donor label of this sample is uncertain.

The chain employs TRBV9 and TRBJ2-7; perhaps TRBD2 as D (6 bases). The V and J ends lost 0 bases and 8 bases respectively, with 12 bases between them. The CDR3 is made up of 13 amino acids. CDR1 and CDR2 from the germline V gene are SGDLS and YYNGEE. CDR3 in amino acids: CASSVAGAEKQYF. The CDR3 DNA reads TGTGCCAGCAGCGTAGCGGGAGCGGAGAAGCAGTACTTC.

The chain links TRBV5-4 to TRBJ2-7; 10 positions agree with TRBD2. J gave up 4 bases and V 4 bases, and 5 bases lay outside the gene matches. CDR1 is SGHNT, CDR2 YYREEE, per germline (reference sequence). The CDR3 spans 14 residues. Here the CDR3 reads CASSPAGGLYEQYF. CDR3 DNA sequence: TGTGCCAGCAGCCCAGCGGGAGGGCTGTACGAGCAGTACTTC.

There are a few counts of this clone. The chain recombines TRBV3-1 (or the pseudogene TRBV3-2) with TRBJ2-7, with D unclear. This CDR3 region has 12 residues. CDR1 and CDR2 from the germline V gene are LGHDT and YNNKEL (reference sequence). Trimming left V 2 bases short and J 1 base short, with 3 bases between. The CDR3 nucleotides read TGTGCCAGCAGCCAATATTCCTACGAGCAGTACTTC. As protein: CASSQYSYEQYF.

V usage is TRBV7-2 and J usage is TRBJ2-7; 10 bases map to TRBD1. V shed 4 bases and J 6 bases; nucleotides not matched to a gene: 9. The CDR3 sequence is 15 residues long. Germline V gene lookup returns CDR1 SGHTA and CDR2 FQGNSA. This CDR3 reads CASSSTMTGGLEQYF. CDR3 nucleotides: TGTGCCAGCAGCTCTACCATGACAGGGGGCCTCGAGCAGTACTTC.

The chain combines TRBV28 with TRBJ2-7; TRBD2 might be the D (7 bases). The CDR3 consists of 17 residues. V dropped 5 bases and J dropped 1 base, with 21 bases sitting between them. The germline CDR1 and CDR2 sequences are MDHEN and SYDVKM. CDR3 nucleotides: TGTGCCAGCAGTGGATACGGGGGCGGGAGCTCGTCCTACGAGCAGTACTTC. As protein: CASSGYGGGSSSYEQYF.

V gene TRBV30 combines with J gene TRBJ1-6; D is perhaps TRBD1 (6 bases). There are 14 residues in the CDR3. V was cut by 8 bases and J by 0 bases, with 11 bases left in between. CDR1 and CDR2 (germline): GTSNPN, SVGIG (reference sequence). The CDR3, as DNA: TGTGCCCGTACAGGGAGCTCCTATAATTCACCCCTCCACTTT. This gives the protein CARTGSSYNSPLHF.

This chain links TRBV30 with TRBJ2-7; unclear D gene. V was trimmed by 3 bases and J by 0 bases, leaving 6 bases between them. The CDR3 contains 12 residues. Germline lookup yields CDR1 GTSNPN and CDR2 SVGIG (reference sequence). Here the CDR3 reads CAWSSSSYEQYF. In DNA form, the CDR3 reads TGTGCCTGGAGCTCTAGCTCCTACGAGCAGTACTTC.

To note about this clone: One end of the junction fails to match germline, which may point to a read error. CDR3 nucleotide sequence: TGCAGCGTTGAATGGCAGTCCTCCCACGAGCAGTACTTC. This sequence encodes CSVEWQSSHEQYF. The chain carries TRBV29-1 and TRBJ2-7, with no clear D. The germline gives CDR1 SQVTM, CDR2 ANQGSEA. The CDR3 runs to 13 residues.

The CDR3 DNA reads TGTGCCAGCACCGAGGAGGTGGACAGGGGGGTTTACGAGCAGTACTTC. Translating it yields CASTEEVDRGVYEQYF. The V and J genes are TRBV2 and TRBJ2-7; 10 nucleotides align to TRBD1. The CDR3 is made up of 16 amino acids. Germline V CDR1 and CDR2: SNHLY, FYNNEI. Unmatched junction bases numbered 13, after V lost 7 bases and J lost 4 bases. The variable domain in full, with the rest retrieved from reference TRBV2 and TRBJ2-7, is EPEVTQTPSHQVTQMGQEVILRCVPISNHLYFYWYRQILGQKVEFLVSFYNNEISEKSEIFDDQFSVERPDGSNFTLKIRSTKLEDSAMYFCASTEEVDRGVYEQYFGPGTRLTVT.

The chain links TRBV7-6 to TRBJ2-3; 7 nucleotides line up with TRBD2. CDR1 and CDR2 from the germline V gene are SGHVS and FNYEAQ. The CDR3 is 15 amino acids. V dropped 5 bases and J dropped 4; count of bases not matched to a gene: 9. Here the CDR3 reads CASSPRGSLADTQYF. The CDR3 DNA follows: TGTGCCAGCAGCCCCCGCGGGAGTTTAGCAGATACGCAGTATTTT.

This rearrangement joins TRBV27 to TRBJ2-3; tentative D call: TRBD2 (5 bases). The CDR3 totals 15 residues. V was pared by 6 bases and J by 5 bases, with 18 bases between. Germline V gene data show CDR1 as MNHEY and CDR2 as SMNVEV (reference sequence). The CDR3 here is CASSSPVDFGDTQYF. The CDR3 coding sequence is TGTGCCAGCAGCTCGCCTGTGGACTTCGGAGATACGCAGTATTTT.

The chain recombines TRBV7-3 with TRBJ1-2; a weak D match, TRBD1 (6 bases). Germline V gene data show CDR1 as SGHTA and CDR2 as FQGTGA. Trimming took off 5 bases at V and 5 bases at J, with 18 bases between the two ends. The CDR3 totals 15 residues. The DNA of the CDR3 is TGTGCCAGCAGCAATGACGGGACAACGAATTATGGCTACACCTTC. Residues: CASSNDGTTNYGYTF.

This chain uses TRBV19 with TRBJ2-7; 8 positions match TRBD2. This CDR3 comprises 18 residues. Germline values: CDR1 LNHDA, CDR2 SQIVND (reference sequence). The ends lost 3 bases at V and 4 bases at J; junction bases unmatched: 17. The CDR3 nucleotides read TGTGCCAGTAGTATCTGGGGTGGTAGTGCGGGAGGCCAATACGAGCAGTACTTC. Translation: CASSIWGGSAGGQYEQYF.

V usage is TRBV5-1 and J usage is TRBJ2-1, with 7 positions matching TRBD2. The J segment lost 7 bases and the V segment lost 0 bases, leaving 10 bases of the junction unmatched. This CDR3 region has 16 residues. The germline CDR1 and CDR2 sequences are SGHRS and YFSETQ. The CDR3 DNA reads as TGCGCCAGCAGCTTGGCTGCGGGAGCAGGTTGGAATGAGCAGTTCTTC. It yields the protein CASSLAAGAGWNEQFF.

This chain connects TRBV24-1 to TRBJ1-4; 7 positions agree with TRBD1. Trimming removed 3 bases from V and 4 bases from J; junction bases left unmatched: 1. CDR1 is KGHDR, CDR2 SFDVKD, per germline. The CDR3 has 14 residues. The CDR3 nucleotides are TGTGCCACCAGTGATCAGGGGGTTAATGAAAAACTGTTTTTT. It encodes CATSDQGVNEKLFF.

V gene TRBV9 combines with J gene TRBJ2-4; 10 bases match TRBD1. Germline V gene data show CDR1 as SGDLS and CDR2 as YYNGEE. J lost 2 bases, V lost 3 bases, and 5 bases had no gene match. The CDR3 runs 16 residues. As DNA, the CDR3 is TGTGCCAGCAGCGGCCCGGGACAGGGGACCAAAAACATTCAGTACTTC. It specifies CASSGPGQGTKNIQYF.

This clone occurred a few times. The chain has TRBV6-6 and TRBJ1-2; 8 bases map to TRBD1. Trimming removed 5 bases from V and 5 bases from J; junction bases left unmatched: 10. Germline CDR1 MNHNY, CDR2 SVGAGI (reference sequence). The CDR3 has 15 amino acids. CDR3: CASSPVDRGGYGYTF. The CDR3 DNA reads TGTGCCAGCAGTCCAGTCGACAGGGGAGGGTATGGCTACACCTTC.

The chain carries TRBV11-2 and TRBJ2-5; a possible D gene is TRBD2 (6 bases). This CDR3 region has 15 residues. Germline V CDR1 and CDR2: SGHAT, FQNNGV. V was cut by 3 bases and J by 1 base, with 12 bases left in between. CDR3 nucleotides: TGTGCCAGCAGCTTCTGGAGGCGGGGCCAAGAGACCCAGTACTTC. Its translation: CASSFWRRGQETQYF.